The 29 T cell receptor beta chains reported below all come from one sample, sequenced in a study of radiotherapy plus CTLA-4 blockade in lung cancer. This table comes from immunoSEQ multiplex PCR, and its TCRdb copy is limited to in-frame clones, with some not included. The profile shows some 110,000 clones, 85% to 90% of them singletons. The input for sequencing was peripheral blood, taken from a patient treated with radiotherapy plus ipilimumab. These receptors all stem from a human donor with non-small cell lung cancer that progressed on radiotherapy plus ipilimumab.

V gene TRBV25-1 combines with J gene TRBJ1-2; D unclear. Germline V CDR1 and CDR2: MGHDK, SYGVNS. There are 12 residues in the CDR3. With 4 bases removed from V and 7 bases from J, the gap between germline ends came to 10 bases. The CDR3 region has the DNA TGTGCCAGCAGTGGAGGTTATAGTGGCTACACCTTC. Amino acids: CASSGGYSGYTF.

The CDR3 spells CASRRTSGYEQYF. The CDR3 nucleotides are TGTGCCAGCAGGCGGACTAGCGGCTACGAGCAGTACTTC. The rearrangement uses TRBV2 and TRBJ2-7; 10 bases agree with TRBD2. CDR1 and CDR2 (germline): SNHLY, FYNNEI. V was pared by 6 bases and J by 3 bases, with 2 bases of the junction left unmatched. This CDR3 spans 13 amino acids.

This chain uses TRBV29-1 with TRBJ2-3; no reliable D call. The CDR3 length is 15 residues. V was clipped by 3 bases and J by 3 bases, with 16 bases between them. Germline loops: CDR1 SQVTM, CDR2 ANQGSEA. CDR3 amino acids: CSVEVAGLSTDTQYF. DNA of the CDR3: TGCAGCGTTGAGGTGGCCGGATTGAGTACAGATACGCAGTATTTT.

V and J are TRBV5-6 and TRBJ1-1, with a weak D call TRBD1 (6 bases). This CDR3 region has 14 residues. V lost 0 bases to trimming and J lost 0 bases, with 6 bases between them. Germline V gives CDR1 SGHDT, CDR2 YYEEEE. CDR3 protein: CASSLEGVNTEAFF. CDR3 DNA sequence: TGTGCCAGCAGCTTGGAGGGGGTGAACACTGAAGCTTTCTTT. Based on the CDR3 plus reference TRBV5-6 and TRBJ1-1, the full variable domain is DAGVTQSPTHLIKTRGQQVTLRCSPKSGHDTVSWYQQALGQGPQFIFQYYEEEERQRGNFPDRFSGHQFPNYSSELNVNALLLGDSALYLCASSLEGVNTEAFFGQGTRLTVV.

V and J are TRBV15 and TRBJ2-1, with D unclear. Trimming shortened V by 7 bases and J by 8 bases, and 15 bases separated the two germline ends. In germline, CDR1 is LNHNV, CDR2 YYDKDF (reference sequence). The CDR3 totals 13 residues. The CDR3 coding sequence is TGTGCCACCATGTTAGATGGAGTCTATGAGCAGTTCTTC. It encodes CATMLDGVYEQFF.

The V call is TRBV29-1, the J call TRBJ2-3, with 11 positions matching TRBD2. Germline lookup yields CDR1 SQVTM and CDR2 ANQGSEA. This CDR3 is built from 16 residues. V shed 0 bases, J shed 5 bases, and the junction held 7 bases outside the gene matches. The CDR3 DNA reads as TGCAGCGTTGAAGAGAGAGTAGCGGGAGGGGGAGATACGCAGTATTTT. Amino acid sequence: CSVEERVAGGGDTQYF.

The rearrangement links TRBV5-1 to TRBJ2-7; no definite D call. The CDR3 length is 16 residues. Deletions cut 4 bases from V and 3 bases from J, with 20 bases between. CDR1 is SGHRS, CDR2 YFSETQ, per germline. CDR3 nucleotide sequence: TGCGCCAGCAGCCCGGTCGGGCAGATCAATCTCTACGAGCAGTACTTC. It yields the protein CASSPVGQINLYEQYF. The entire variable domain, with the rest obtained from reference TRBV5-1 and TRBJ2-7, is as follows: KAGVTQTPRYLIKTRGQQVTLSCSPISGHRSVSWYQQTPGQGLQFLFEYFSETQRNKGNFPGRFSGRQFSNSRSEMNVSTLELGDSALYLCASSPVGQINLYEQYFGPGTRLTVT.

V and J are TRBV5-1 and TRBJ2-2; D unclear. Trimming took 2 bases from V and 1 from J, leaving 9 bases between them. CDR1 and CDR2 (germline): SGHRS, YFSETQ. The CDR3 runs to 15 residues. CDR3 sequence (DNA): TGCGCCAGCAGCTTCGCTGGAGAGAACACCGGGGAGCTGTTTTTT. It encodes CASSFAGENTGELFF.

This rearrangement joins TRBV18 to TRBJ1-2; no firm D call. This CDR3 is 15 amino acids long. Trimming removed 1 base at V and 0 bases at J, with 9 bases between. Germline V lookup: CDR1 KGHSH, CDR2 LQKENI. The CDR3 coding sequence is TGTGCCAGCTCACCACGGGCAGAAACTAACTATGGCTACACCTTC. This codes for CASSPRAETNYGYTF.

The chain links TRBV10-3 to TRBJ1-3, with a tentative D call TRBD1 (5 bases). The V gene lost 4 bases and the J gene lost 0 bases, with 10 bases spanning the gap. Germline-derived CDR1 and CDR2 are ENHRY and SYGVKD. This CDR3 has 15 residues. This CDR3 is CAISGQLSSGNTIYF. The CDR3 region has the DNA TGTGCCATCAGTGGACAGTTAAGCTCTGGAAACACCATATATTTT.

The chain couples TRBV28 to TRBJ1-2; a possible D gene is TRBD1 (6 bases). CDR1 is MDHEN, CDR2 SYDVKM, per germline. CDR3 length: 12 residues. Trimming stripped 10 bases from V and 2 bases from J, with 11 bases between. CDR3 amino acids: CATQQGNYGYTF. The CDR3, as DNA: TGTGCCACCCAACAGGGAAACTATGGCTACACCTTC.

The CDR3 spells CATSLPQKYNEQFF. The CDR3 nucleotides read TGTGCCACCAGCCTACCACAGAAGTACAATGAGCAGTTCTTC. The J gene is TRBJ2-1, the V gene TRBV15; D call uncertain. The CDR3 is 14 residues long. Deletions cut 5 bases from V and 4 bases from J, with 12 bases between. CDR1 LNHNV and CDR2 YYDKDF come from the germline V gene (reference sequence). Combining the CDR3 with reference TRBV15 and TRBJ2-1 gives the whole variable domain DAMVIQNPRYQVTQFGKPVTLSCSQTLNHNVMYWYQQKSSQAPKLLFHYYDKDFNNEADTPDNFQSRRPNTSFCFLDIRSPGLGDTAMYLCATSLPQKYNEQFFGPGTRLTVL.

J is TRBJ2-1 and V is TRBV29-1, with 9 bases that match TRBD1. The CDR3 loop spans 14 amino acids. Germline values: CDR1 SQVTM, CDR2 ANQGSEA. J gave up 8 bases and V 3 bases, and 8 bases lay outside the gene matches. The CDR3 bases are TGCAGCGTTGAGGGGGACAGGGCCAACTATGAGCAGTTCTTC. Its translation: CSVEGDRANYEQFF.

The genes are TRBV11-3 and TRBJ1-1; D not resolved. The CDR3 is 13 amino acids. From germline, CDR1 is SGHNT and CDR2 YENEEA. The ends were cut back, 0 bases at V and 5 bases at J, with 7 bases in the middle. The CDR3 region is CASSLDVRTEAFF. The DNA of the CDR3 is TGTGCCAGCAGCTTAGATGTAAGGACTGAAGCTTTCTTT.

CDR3 in DNA: TGCGCCAGCGTTTCGGGACACCGAACCACTGAAGCTTTCTTT. As protein: CASVSGHRTTEAFF. The chain couples TRBV4-1 to TRBJ1-1; a weak D match, TRBD1 (6 bases). Per the germline V gene, CDR1 is MGHRA and CDR2 is YSYEKL. V lost 8 bases and J lost 4, with 17 bases in between. The CDR3 runs 14 residues.

This chain uses TRBV7-8 with TRBJ1-2; 8 nucleotides agree with TRBD1. The CDR3 has 15 amino acids. J gave up 2 bases and V 5 bases, and 7 bases lay outside the gene matches. In germline, CDR1 is SGHVS, CDR2 FQNEAQ. CDR3 coding DNA: TGTGCCAGCAGCCCGAGGACAGGGAACAACTATGGCTACACCTTC. Amino acids: CASSPRTGNNYGYTF.

This chain connects TRBV15 to TRBJ1-3, with D unclear. Trimming removed 1 base at V and 7 bases at J, with 8 bases between. This CDR3 region has 13 residues. Germline V gene sequence: CDR1 LNHNV, CDR2 YYDKDF (reference sequence). Here the CDR3 DNA reads TGTGCCACCAGCAGAGTGGCCAGGAACACCATATATTTT. Its translation: CATSRVARNTIYF. Based on the CDR3 plus reference TRBV15 and TRBJ1-3, the full variable domain is DAMVIQNPRYQVTQFGKPVTLSCSQTLNHNVMYWYQQKSSQAPKLLFHYYDKDFNNEADTPDNFQSRRPNTSFCFLDIRSPGLGDTAMYLCATSRVARNTIYFGEGSWLTVV.

The rearrangement links TRBV28 to TRBJ1-2; 7 bases are a match to TRBD1. CDR1 is MDHEN and CDR2 is SYDVKM in the germline V gene. The ends lost 8 bases at V and 4 bases at J; junction bases unmatched: 16. The CDR3 covers 16 residues. This CDR3 reads CASLATGIFRGYGYTF. For the CDR3, the DNA is TGTGCCAGCTTGGCGACAGGGATTTTTCGTGGCTATGGCTACACCTTC.

CDR3 nucleotides: TGTGCCACCTCCAGACAGGGGGCAAACACCGGGGAGCTGTTTTTT. This gives the protein CATSRQGANTGELFF. The genes are TRBV19 and TRBJ2-2; TRBD1 matches 10 bases. CDR1 and CDR2 from the germline V gene are LNHDA and SQIVND (reference sequence). Losses at the gene ends were 10 bases for V and 2 bases for J; bases not matched to a gene: 7. The CDR3 consists of 15 residues.

The chain is built from TRBV5-1 and TRBJ2-1; the D gene could be TRBD1 or TRBD2 (5 bases each). CDR3 length: 15 amino acids. Germline V gene data show CDR1 as SGHRS and CDR2 as YFSETQ. The V and J ends lost 4 bases and 6 bases respectively, with 17 bases between them. CDR3 DNA: TGCGCCAGCAGCCCCCGGGGCGGCCCGATCAATGAGCAGTTCTTC. It codes for CASSPRGGPINEQFF.

The chain has TRBV27 and TRBJ1-2; TRBD1 agrees at 10 bases. V shed 6 bases and J 2 bases; nucleotides not matched to a gene: 3. The CDR3 has 14 amino acids. Germline-derived CDR1 and CDR2 are MNHEY and SMNVEV (reference sequence). CDR3 region: CASRWTGGNYGYTF. In nucleotides, the CDR3 is TGTGCCAGCAGATGGACAGGGGGGAACTATGGCTACACCTTC.

This chain uses TRBV11-2 with TRBJ2-7; possibly TRBD2 for D (5 bases). CDR1 and CDR2 from the germline V gene are SGHAT and FQNNGV. Trimming took 0 bases from V and 2 from J, leaving 11 bases between them. The CDR3 loop spans 15 amino acids. CDR3 amino acids: CASSLERAIPYEQYF. CDR3 nucleotide sequence: TGTGCCAGCAGCTTAGAGAGGGCTATTCCCTACGAGCAGTACTTC.

In this sample, this clone turned up a few times. The chain uses TRBV6-1 and TRBJ2-7; a weak D match, TRBD2 (6 bases). Deletions cut 6 bases from V and 2 bases from J, with 14 bases between. The CDR3 loop spans 14 amino acids. Germline V gene lookup returns CDR1 MNHNS and CDR2 SASEGT. The CDR3 loop is CASRASGRTYEQYF. In DNA, the CDR3 is TGTGCCAGCAGAGCCAGCGGGCGCACCTACGAGCAGTACTTC.

A note on this clone: Mismatch with germline at one junction end may stem from a read error. The sample has other DNA sequences that encode this CDR3 too. The rearrangement joins TRBV5-8 to TRBJ1-1; D is unclear. This CDR3 is built from 11 residues. CDR1 SGHTS and CDR2 YDEGEE come from the germline V gene. CDR3 DNA: TGTGCCAGCATCAGGTACACTGAAGCCTTCTTT. It translates to CASIRYTEAFF.

V and J are TRBV2 and TRBJ2-7; the D gene is possibly TRBD1 (5 bases). The length of the CDR3 is 14 residues. The V gene lost 7 bases and the J gene lost 6 bases, with 19 bases spanning the gap. Germline CDR1 is SNHLY and CDR2 is FYNNEI. In DNA, the CDR3 is TGTGCCAGCAACGGTCAACAGCTCGACAGCGAGCAGTACTTC. It yields the protein CASNGQQLDSEQYF.

This chain links TRBV14 with TRBJ2-1; the D gene could be TRBD1 or TRBD2 (5 bases each). Germline V gene data show CDR1 as SGHDN and CDR2 as FVKESK. Deletions cut 4 bases from V and 8 bases from J, with 24 bases between. The CDR3 totals 17 residues. DNA of the CDR3: TGTGCCAGCAGCCCCGAAGAGGGAGTAGGGACGTCGGATGAGCAGTTCTTC. Residues: CASSPEEGVGTSDEQFF.

This chain joins TRBV27 and TRBJ1-2, with 7 bases that match TRBD1. The J segment lost 3 bases and the V segment lost 0 bases, leaving 4 bases of the junction unmatched. The CDR3 runs 15 residues. In germline, CDR1 is MNHEY, CDR2 SMNVEV (reference sequence). CDR3 loop: CASSLSGTAYYGYTF. DNA for the CDR3: TGTGCCAGCAGTTTATCTGGGACAGCTTACTATGGCTACACCTTC.

The chain combines TRBV7-6 with TRBJ1-1; TRBD1 is a possible D gene (5 bases). CDR1 is SGHVS and CDR2 is FNYEAQ in the germline V gene. With 2 bases removed from V and 4 bases from J, the gap between germline ends came to 17 bases. This CDR3 is built from 16 residues. CDR3 nucleotides: TGTGCCAGCAGCTTATTGGGGGGGGACCGGGGCACTGAAGCTTTCTTT. Translation: CASSLLGGDRGTEAFF.

Points on this clone: Other DNA sequences in the same sample also yield this CDR3. The chain uses TRBV19 and TRBJ2-5; D gene ambiguous. Germline values: CDR1 LNHDA, CDR2 SQIVND (reference sequence). The CDR3 runs to 13 residues. V was shortened by 1 base and J by 4 bases, with 7 bases between the two germline ends. Here the CDR3 DNA reads TGTGCCAGTAGTATAGTCAGAGGAGAGACCCAGTACTTC. It codes for CASSIVRGETQYF.